The 17 T cell receptor beta chains in this list originate from one sample, sequenced in a study of T cell changes during pregnancy in multiple sclerosis. Here immunoSEQ multiplex PCR was the method, and the copy in TCRdb shows in-frame clones only, minus some. The table has around 96,000 clones, 90% to 95% seen once. The source was peripheral blood, collected in the third trimester of pregnancy. Source of these receptors: a female donor with multiple sclerosis, enrolled in a pregnancy study.

The rearrangement joins TRBV2 to TRBJ2-5, with 11 bases that match TRBD2. The germline V gene has CDR1 SNHLY and CDR2 FYNNEI. The V gene end was trimmed by 3 bases and the J gene end by 3 bases; junction bases not matched to a gene: 3. The CDR3 totals 15 residues. CDR3 DNA: TGTGCCAGCAGTGAGGGGACTAGCGGAAAAGAGACCCAGTACTTC. Its translation: CASSEGTSGKETQYF.

The chain links TRBV5-1 to TRBJ1-2; D is uncertain. Germline V lookup: CDR1 SGHRS, CDR2 YFSETQ. The length of the CDR3 is 15 residues. The germline V and J ends were trimmed by 0 bases and 4 bases, with 13 bases remaining between them. CDR3 DNA sequence: TGCGCCAGCAGCTTGGGGGAGGGAGTGACCTATGGCTACACCTTC. Protein: CASSLGEGVTYGYTF.

Here the CDR3 reads CASSLVARREGGELFF. The CDR3 DNA reads as TGTGCCAGCAGCTTAGTTGCCCGCCGAGAGGGCGGGGAGCTGTTTTTT. J is TRBJ2-2 and V is TRBV7-6, with D perhaps matching TRBD2 (5 bases). This CDR3 comprises 16 residues. Germline CDR1 is SGHVS and CDR2 is FNYEAQ. V was clipped by 1 base and J by 7 bases, with 16 bases between them.

This clone was seen a single time. The V gene is TRBV7-9, the J gene TRBJ2-5, with 10 bases fitting TRBD1. The CDR3 contains 15 residues. After removal of 5 bases from V and 0 bases from J, the junction contained 3 bases not matched to a gene. Germline lookup yields CDR1 SEHNR and CDR2 FQNEAQ (reference sequence). The CDR3 loop reads CASSRDRGNQETQYF. DNA for the CDR3: TGTGCCAGCAGCCGGGACAGGGGAAACCAAGAGACCCAGTACTTC.

The chain uses TRBV4-1 and TRBJ1-5, with a weak D call TRBD1 (6 bases). The germline CDR1 and CDR2 sequences are MGHRA and YSYEKL. V was cut by 3 bases and J by 1 base, with 13 bases left in between. This CDR3 spans 16 amino acids. The CDR3 is CASSQPGGRSNQPQHF. The DNA of the CDR3 is TGCGCCAGCAGCCAGCCTGGGGGCAGGAGCAATCAGCCCCAGCATTTT.

J is TRBJ2-3 and V is TRBV5-6; TRBD2 matches 8 bases. Germline V gives CDR1 SGHDT, CDR2 YYEEEE. The V segment lost 2 bases and the J segment 6 bases; nucleotides outside the gene matches: 14. The length of the CDR3 is 17 residues. The CDR3, as DNA: TGTGCCAGCAGCTTATCGGGATCGGGAGCGGGAGCGGATACGCAGTATTTT. Protein product: CASSLSGSGAGADTQYF.

This clone was picked up one time. V gene TRBV10-3 combines with J gene TRBJ2-3, with TRBD1 matching over 8 bases. Trimming at V came to 10 bases and at J to 1 base, leaving 10 bases not matched to a gene. The length of the CDR3 is 15 residues. Germline lookup yields CDR1 ENHRY and CDR2 SYGVKD. CDR3 in DNA: TGTGCCAGCCTTAAGGACAGGGCCGGCACAGATACGCAGTATTTT. Translated, it gives CASLKDRAGTDTQYF.

This chain links TRBV5-1 with TRBJ2-7, with no clear D. This CDR3 is 13 amino acids long. Germline CDR1 reads SGHRS; CDR2 reads YFSETQ. V shed 0 bases and J shed 5 bases, with 9 bases lying between them. The CDR3 region is CASSLGHPDEQYF. The CDR3 coding sequence is TGCGCCAGCAGCTTGGGACACCCAGACGAGCAGTACTTC.

The rearrangement links TRBV7-8 to TRBJ2-7; TRBD2 might be the D (6 bases). Trimming stripped 4 bases from V and 0 bases from J, with 25 bases between. Germline V gene sequence: CDR1 SGHVS, CDR2 FQNEAQ. The length of the CDR3 is 19 residues. In DNA, the CDR3 is TGTGCCAGCAGCTCCCGAACCCTGTCCTCCCGGGAGTTCTCCTACGAGCAGTACTTC. Residues: CASSSRTLSSREFSYEQYF.

The gene calls are TRBV2 and TRBJ2-5; no definite D call. The CDR3 has 14 residues. V lost 1 base, J lost 0 bases, and 6 bases lay in between. Germline CDR1 reads SNHLY; CDR2 reads FYNNEI. This CDR3 is CASSEGRYQETQYF. CDR3 bases: TGTGCCAGCAGTGAAGGTCGGTACCAAGAGACCCAGTACTTC.

This clone was counted a single time. The chain links TRBV12-2 to TRBJ2-7; TRBD2 reflects the table's D call only, with no check against the DNA. TRBV12-2 has pseudogene status. This CDR3 has 17 amino acids. CDR3 amino acids: CASRLGGDLAGRYEQYF. CDR3 DNA sequence: TGTGCAAGTCGCTTAGGGGGGGACCTAGCGGGAAGATACGAGCAGTACTTC.

This clone was found once. V is TRBV14 and J is TRBJ1-1; 11 bases match TRBD1. Germline loops: CDR1 SGHDN, CDR2 FVKESK. The CDR3 loop spans 21 amino acids. V was clipped by 4 bases and J by 4 bases; unmatched bases: 23. The CDR3 reads CASSLYPGLAGQGGVGTEAFF. The CDR3 coding sequence is TGTGCCAGCAGCCTATACCCCGGGTTGGCGGGACAGGGGGGGGTAGGCACTGAAGCTTTCTTT.

The chain links TRBV7-9 to TRBJ2-3; 10 bases align to TRBD2. CDR1 is SEHNR and CDR2 is FQNEAQ in the germline V gene (reference sequence). Trimming cost V 5 bases and J 2 bases; bases outside gene matches: 4. The CDR3 consists of 15 residues. CDR3: CASSATSGNTDTQYF. The CDR3 DNA follows: TGTGCCAGCAGCGCTACTAGCGGGAACACAGATACGCAGTATTTT.

The chain combines TRBV30 with TRBJ1-1, with D perhaps TRBD1 (5 bases). Germline loops: CDR1 GTSNPN, CDR2 SVGIG (reference sequence). The CDR3 covers 13 residues. V gave up 0 bases and J gave up 12 bases, with 17 bases separating them. The CDR3 region is CAWSVLQGGTPFF. CDR3 sequence (DNA): TGTGCCTGGAGTGTATTGCAGGGAGGAACGCCTTTCTTT.

The V gene is TRBV6-1, the J gene TRBJ1-5; 8 bases map to TRBD1. Trimming at V came to 6 bases and at J to 4 bases, leaving 8 bases not matched to a gene. Germline values: CDR1 MNHNS, CDR2 SASEGT. CDR3 length: 15 amino acids. The CDR3 protein is CASRPGQGRNQPQHF. In DNA, the CDR3 is TGTGCCAGCAGACCTGGACAGGGCCGGAATCAGCCCCAGCATTTT.

This clone was detected a few times. The gene calls are TRBV2 and TRBJ1-4; no clear D. The CDR3 is made up of 12 amino acids. V was trimmed by 5 bases and J by 6 bases, leaving 7 bases between them. Germline lookup yields CDR1 SNHLY and CDR2 FYNNEI. The DNA of the CDR3 is TGTGCCAGCAGTCGAACAGATGAAAAACTGTTTTTT. This codes for CASSRTDEKLFF.

J is TRBJ2-7 and V is TRBV11-2; D is undetermined. The CDR3 has 12 residues. The ends were cut back, 5 bases at V and 5 bases at J, with 10 bases in the middle. Per germline, CDR1 SGHAT and CDR2 FQNNGV. The chain's CDR3 is CASSRHPNEQYF. The DNA of the CDR3 is TGTGCCAGCAGCCGCCACCCTAACGAGCAGTACTTC.